The 24 T cell receptor beta chains given below trace back to one sample, sequenced in a study of STAT5B mutations in CD4+ large granular lymphocyte leukemia. Sequenced by immunoSEQ multiplex PCR; TCRdb stores in-frame clones only, minus some. The repertoire has roughly 34,000 clones, 75% to 85% of them found once; the top ten carry about 4.4%. The specimen sequenced was CD4+ T cells from blood buffy coats. The receptors here all came from a human donor in good health.

The chain combines TRBV10-3 with TRBJ2-6; D is ambiguous. This CDR3 spans 13 amino acids. Trimming took off 6 bases at V and 1 base at J, with 4 bases between the two ends. The germline V gene has CDR1 ENHRY and CDR2 SYGVKD. This chain's CDR3 is CAISGSGANVLTF. The CDR3 DNA sequence: TGTGCCATCAGCGGGTCTGGGGCCAACGTCCTGACTTTC.

This chain uses TRBV5-6 with TRBJ1-5, with D possibly being TRBD1 (5 bases). Trimming left V 4 bases short and J 4 bases short, with 12 bases between. Looked up from germline, CDR1 is SGHDT and CDR2 is YYEEEE. This CDR3 contains 14 residues. The CDR3 is CASSPQQANQPQHF. In DNA, the CDR3 is TGTGCCAGCAGCCCCCAACAGGCAAATCAGCCCCAGCATTTT. Using reference TRBV5-6 and TRBJ1-5 for the parts outside the CDR3, the full variable domain is DAGVTQSPTHLIKTRGQQVTLRCSPKSGHDTVSWYQQALGQGPQFIFQYYEEEERQRGNFPDRFSGHQFPNYSSELNVNALLLGDSALYLCASSPQQANQPQHFGDGTRLSIL.

The J gene is TRBJ2-7, the V gene TRBV6-5; maybe TRBD1 (5 bases). Germline V gene sequence: CDR1 MNHEY, CDR2 SVGAGI. Trimming cost V 2 bases and J 2 bases, with 7 bases left between them. This CDR3 has 13 residues. CDR3 nucleotides: TGTGCCAGCAGTTACGACAGACCCTACGAGCAGTACTTC. This sequence encodes CASSYDRPYEQYF.

This chain connects TRBV2 to TRBJ2-7; D may be TRBD2 (8 bases). Germline loops: CDR1 SNHLY, CDR2 FYNNEI. V was clipped by 9 bases and J by 1 base, with 16 bases between them. CDR3 length: 14 residues. DNA of the CDR3: TGTGCCAGAGGTCGGGGGGGACAGTCCTACGAGCAGTACTTC. Translated: CARGRGGQSYEQYF.

This clone was observed a few times. This chain joins TRBV30 and TRBJ1-1; TRBD1 is a possible D gene (6 bases). Germline values: CDR1 GTSNPN, CDR2 SVGIG (reference sequence). V gave up 3 bases and J gave up 0 bases, with 20 bases separating them. This CDR3 region has 17 residues. CDR3 DNA sequence: TGTGCCTGGAGAGTTGACAGGTTAAGAAAGATGAACACTGAAGCTTTCTTT. It specifies CAWRVDRLRKMNTEAFF.

The chain has TRBV4-3 and TRBJ1-2; D gene ambiguous. Per the germline V gene, CDR1 is LGHNA and CDR2 is YSLEER. This CDR3 spans 11 amino acids. V lost 3 bases, J lost 6 bases, and 5 bases lay in between. CDR3 protein: CASSHQDGYTF. The DNA for the CDR3 is TGCGCCAGCAGCCATCAGGATGGCTACACCTTC.

The chain carries TRBV2 and TRBJ2-7; no clear D. Looked up from germline, CDR1 is SNHLY and CDR2 is FYNNEI. Trimming left V 4 bases short and J 3 bases short, with 10 bases between. The length of the CDR3 is 13 residues. CDR3 sequence (DNA): TGTGCCAGCAGTGGCTCCAGGTACTACGAGCAGTACTTC. It codes for CASSGSRYYEQYF.

A few counts support this clone. The J gene is TRBJ2-5, the V gene TRBV4-3, with D possibly called TRBD1 or TRBD2 (5 bases each). Germline CDR1 and CDR2: LGHNA and YSLEER. Between the trimmed V and J ends, which lost 3 bases and 5 bases, there was a span of 16 bases. CDR3 length: 15 amino acids. This CDR3 reads CASSQRPGPEETQYF. Written as DNA, the CDR3 is TGCGCCAGCAGCCAGCGCCCGGGGCCGGAGGAGACCCAGTACTTC.

This chain connects TRBV27 to TRBJ2-7; 9 bases match TRBD2. V trimming: 6 bases; J trimming: 4 bases; junction bases outside the gene matches: 25. Germline V gives CDR1 MNHEY, CDR2 SMNVEV (reference sequence). The CDR3 runs to 20 residues. CDR3: CASRIRRGGKNGTSPYEQYF. DNA for the CDR3: TGTGCCAGCAGGATAAGGAGGGGGGGGAAAAACGGGACTAGCCCTTACGAGCAGTACTTC.

The chain has TRBV11-2 and TRBJ1-3; D possibly corresponds to TRBD1 (6 bases). V lost 2 bases and J 8 bases, leaving 13 bases between the germline ends. Germline values: CDR1 SGHAT, CDR2 FQNNGV. The CDR3 is 14 amino acids. CDR3 amino acids: CASSLSGVGDTIYF. The CDR3 DNA sequence: TGTGCCAGCAGCTTATCAGGGGTTGGGGACACCATATATTTT.

The chain carries TRBV7-2 and TRBJ1-1; no clear D gene. The CDR3 consists of 13 residues. Per germline, CDR1 SGHTA and CDR2 FQGNSA. The V gene lost 6 bases and the J gene lost 3 bases, with 11 bases spanning the gap. The CDR3 loop is CASRYVGHTEAFF. For the CDR3, the DNA is TGTGCCAGCAGATACGTCGGTCACACTGAAGCTTTCTTT.

This chain uses TRBV15 with TRBJ2-2; the match to TRBD1 covers 7 bases. Germline CDR1 is LNHNV and CDR2 is YYDKDF (reference sequence). CDR3 length: 16 residues. Losses at the gene ends were 3 bases for V and 1 base for J; bases not matched to a gene: 5. In DNA form, the CDR3 reads TGTGCCACCAGCAGTCATCGGACAGGGAACACCGGGGAGCTGTTTTTT. Its translation: CATSSHRTGNTGELFF.

This chain links TRBV15 with TRBJ2-7; 12 bases agree with TRBD2. The CDR3 contains 14 residues. The germline V gene has CDR1 LNHNV and CDR2 YYDKDF (reference sequence). The ends lost 5 bases at V and 5 bases at J; junction bases unmatched: 4. This CDR3 reads CATSFRTSGDEQYF. In DNA, the CDR3 is TGTGCCACCAGCTTTCGGACTAGCGGGGACGAGCAGTACTTC.

The rearrangement joins TRBV18 to TRBJ1-5; possibly TRBD1 for D (5 bases). V shed 3 bases and J shed 9 bases, with 15 bases lying between them. Germline V gene data show CDR1 as KGHSH and CDR2 as LQKENI. CDR3 length equals 14 residues. The chain's CDR3 is CASSPGRDGVPQHF. CDR3 DNA: TGTGCCAGCTCACCGGGACGGGACGGGGTGCCCCAGCATTTT. Drawing the rest from reference TRBV18 and TRBJ1-5, the complete variable domain is NAGVMQNPRHLVRRRGQEARLRCSPMKGHSHVYWYRQLPEEGLKFMVYLQKENIIDESGMPKERFSAEFPKEGPSILRIQQVVRGDSAAYFCASSPGRDGVPQHFGDGTRLSIL.

V usage is TRBV18 and J usage is TRBJ2-7; TRBD1 agrees at 7 bases. Germline V gene data show CDR1 as KGHSH and CDR2 as LQKENI. V trimming: 3 bases; J trimming: 4 bases; junction bases outside the gene matches: 3. The CDR3 spans 13 residues. The CDR3 is CASSPGQTYEQYF. As DNA, the CDR3 is TGTGCCAGCTCACCGGGACAGACGTACGAGCAGTACTTC. Looking up the rest from reference TRBV18 and TRBJ2-7 gives the full variable domain: NAGVMQNPRHLVRRRGQEARLRCSPMKGHSHVYWYRQLPEEGLKFMVYLQKENIIDESGMPKERFSAEFPKEGPSILRIQQVVRGDSAAYFCASSPGQTYEQYFGPGTRLTVT.

Only a few counts were recorded for this clone. The rearrangement uses TRBV27 and TRBJ2-7; D unresolved. V was cut by 4 bases and J by 0 bases, with 13 bases left in between. The CDR3 loop spans 15 amino acids. Germline V gene data show CDR1 as MNHEY and CDR2 as SMNVEV (reference sequence). CDR3 in amino acids: CASSSYGQVSYEQYF. In DNA, the CDR3 is TGTGCCAGCAGTTCCTACGGCCAGGTCTCCTACGAGCAGTACTTC.

This clone has just one count. This chain uses TRBV7-2 with TRBJ2-7, with no clear D. This CDR3 has 13 residues. Germline assignment: CDR1 SGHTA and CDR2 FQGNSA. V lost 2 bases, J lost 3 bases, and 8 bases lay in between. The CDR3 region has the DNA TGTGCCAGCAGCTTACCCTCAATCTACGAGCAGTACTTC. Translation: CASSLPSIYEQYF.

The chain carries TRBV7-9 and TRBJ1-3; D is undetermined. In germline, CDR1 is SEHNR, CDR2 FQNEAQ (reference sequence). Trimming left V 0 bases short and J 0 bases short, with 6 bases between. This CDR3 region has 15 residues. As DNA, the CDR3 is TGTGCCAGCAGCTTAGCGCTAGGCTCTGGAAACACCATATATTTT. Amino acids: CASSLALGSGNTIYF.

This rearrangement joins TRBV11-2 to TRBJ2-1; 10 positions match TRBD2. Germline V gene lookup returns CDR1 SGHAT and CDR2 FQNNGV. With V trimmed by 0 bases and J by 4 bases, 6 bases remained unmatched. The CDR3 has 17 amino acids. The chain's CDR3 is CASSLDLASGSYNEQFF. CDR3 sequence (DNA): TGTGCCAGCAGCTTAGATTTAGCTAGCGGGAGTTACAATGAGCAGTTCTTC.

The rearrangement joins TRBV27 to TRBJ2-3, with 12 bases fitting TRBD2. V trimming: 5 bases; J trimming: 2 bases; junction bases outside the gene matches: 2. The CDR3 totals 15 residues. Germline CDR1 MNHEY, CDR2 SMNVEV (reference sequence). CDR3 coding DNA: TGTGCCAGCAGTAGGACTAGCGGGAACACAGATACGCAGTATTTT. Its translation: CASSRTSGNTDTQYF.

The chain joins TRBV7-2 to TRBJ2-7; 7 bases match TRBD2. The CDR3 contains 14 residues. V dropped 1 base and J dropped 7; count of bases not matched to a gene: 7. Germline assignment: CDR1 SGHTA and CDR2 FQGNSA. The CDR3 nucleotides are TGTGCCAGCAGCTTAGTGGGACTAAGAAGGGAGCAGTACTTC. Protein: CASSLVGLRREQYF.

This clone was counted a single time. The V gene is TRBV6-5, the J gene TRBJ1-1; the D gene is possibly TRBD1 (6 bases). Germline CDR1 reads MNHEY; CDR2 reads SVGAGI. The CDR3 contains 13 residues. Trimming cost V 6 bases and J 8 bases, with 16 bases left between them. CDR3 in amino acids: CASREPGAREAFF. The CDR3 DNA follows: TGTGCCAGCAGAGAGCCAGGGGCGCGGGAAGCTTTCTTT.

The rearrangement joins TRBV10-3 to TRBJ1-1; 9 positions match TRBD1. This CDR3 comprises 12 residues. The germline gives CDR1 ENHRY, CDR2 SYGVKD. V trimming: 6 bases; J trimming: 4 bases; junction bases outside the gene matches: 0. Here the CDR3 DNA reads TGTGCCATCAGGGACAGGGGCACTGAAGCTTTCTTT. It is translated as CAIRDRGTEAFF.

This sequence joins TRBV15 and TRBJ2-5; D unclear. The J call is doubtful: the DNA matches TRBJ2-7 better. Germline values: CDR1 LNHNV, CDR2 YYDKDF (reference sequence). This CDR3 has 14 residues. The CDR3 nucleotides are TGTGCCACCAGCACGTATACAAGCTCCTACGAGCAGTACTTC. Its translation is CATSTYTSSYEQYF.